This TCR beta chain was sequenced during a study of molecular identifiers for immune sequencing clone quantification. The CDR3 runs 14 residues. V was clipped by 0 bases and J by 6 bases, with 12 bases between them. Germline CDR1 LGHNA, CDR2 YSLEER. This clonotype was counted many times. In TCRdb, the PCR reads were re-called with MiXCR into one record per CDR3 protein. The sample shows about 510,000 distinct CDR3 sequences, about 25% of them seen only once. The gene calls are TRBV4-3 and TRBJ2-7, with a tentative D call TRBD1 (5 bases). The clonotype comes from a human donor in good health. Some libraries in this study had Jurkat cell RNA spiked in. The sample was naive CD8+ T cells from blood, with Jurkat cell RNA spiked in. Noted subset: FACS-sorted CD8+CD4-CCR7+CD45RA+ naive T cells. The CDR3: CASSQDPGLVEQYF. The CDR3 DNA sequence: TGCGCCAGCAGCCAAGATCCAGGGCTAGTCGAGCAGTACTTC.